This is a list of T cell receptor beta chains from one sample in a study of T cell repertoires in cytomegalovirus infection. TCRdb recomputed calls from the reads with MiXCR, one row per CDR3 protein. The data contain 450,000 to 600,000 distinct CDR3 sequences, about 11% of them singletons. The sequencing input was PBMCs. The receptors stem from a human donor in good health (CMV status not recorded). Some clones in this sample may be carry-over from other donors' samples. CDR3s include the opening cysteine and the closing phenylalanine or tryptophan. Fields, in order: J gene, clone size, V gene, D gene, CDR3 protein, CDR3 DNA. D genes are given only for firm matches. Where a row states a size, it is once, few, many or the class of an expanded clone; other rows omit it.

>TRBJ2-2|-|TRBV9|-
CASSRLISGTGELFF
TGTGCCAGCAGCCGTTTAATAAGCGGGACCGGGGAGCTGTTTTTT
>TRBJ1-5|many|TRBV6-1|-
CASRRTVNQPQHF
TGTGCCAGCAGGCGGACAGTTAATCAGCCCCAGCATTTT
>TRBJ1-5|many|TRBV20-1|-
CSARARTDSNQPQHF
TGCAGTGCTAGGGCCCGGACAGATAGCAATCAGCCCCAGCATTTT
>TRBJ2-7|many|TRBV19|TRBD1
CASSPSGDRLSYEQYF
TGTGCCAGTAGTCCCTCGGGGGACAGGTTATCCTACGAGCAGTACTTC
>TRBJ2-2|many|TRBV12-3/TRBV12-4|TRBD2
CAGGLAAGELFF
TGTGCCGGGGGACTAGCCGCCGGGGAGCTGTTTTTT
>TRBJ2-3|few|TRBV5-4|TRBD2
CASSLSPRSGEDTQYF
TGTGCCAGCAGCCTTAGCCCCAGGAGCGGGGAAGATACGCAGTATTTT
>TRBJ2-6|many|TRBV7-6|-
CASSPEVTGANVLTF
TGTGCCAGCAGCCCGGAGGTGACTGGGGCCAACGTCCTGACTTTC
>TRBJ2-2|many|TRBV29-1|-
CSVGGAGGELFF
TGCAGCGTGGGCGGAGCGGGCGGGGAGCTGTTTTTT
>TRBJ1-1|many|TRBV12-3/TRBV12-4|TRBD1
CASSSLGQGGTEAFF
TGTGCCAGCAGTTCGTTGGGACAGGGAGGCACTGAAGCTTTCTTT
>TRBJ2-5|many|TRBV2|-
CASITDRAAETQYF
TGTGCCAGCATTACCGACAGAGCGGCAGAGACCCAGTACTTC
>TRBJ2-7|-|TRBV28|-
CAISGVPPYEQYF
TGTGCCATCTCAGGGGTTCCCCCCTACGAGCAGTACTTC
>TRBJ1-1|many|TRBV10-3|-
CAITRDQGTEAFF
TGTGCCATCACGAGGGACCAAGGCACTGAAGCTTTCTTT
>TRBJ2-3|many|TRBV15|-
CATSIQGADTQYF
TGTGCCACCAGTATCCAGGGAGCAGATACGCAGTATTTT
>TRBJ2-7|-|TRBV28|-
CASSLGGSWVYF
TGTGCCAGCAGTTTGGGGGGATCCTGGGTGTACTTC
>TRBJ1-4|many|TRBV11-1|-
CASSSLGSENEKLFF
TGTGCCAGCAGCTCCCTAGGCAGCGAGAATGAAAAACTGTTTTTT
>TRBJ2-3|few|TRBV2|-
CASRKPPGFTSTDTQYF
TGTGCCAGCAGGAAACCTCCTGGCTTCACTAGCACAGATACGCAGTATTTT
>TRBJ2-2|many|TRBV7-7|-
CASSPGSATGELFF
TGTGCTAGCAGCCCCGGGAGTGCCACCGGGGAGCTGTTTTTT
>TRBJ2-7|many|TRBV19|-
CASSPERGHEQYF
TGTGCCAGTAGTCCAGAGAGGGGACACGAGCAGTACTTC
>TRBJ1-2|-|TRBV7-6|TRBD1
CASSATNRGDCGYTF
TGTGCCAGCAGCGCAACCAACAGGGGGGATTGTGGCTACACCTTC
>TRBJ1-1|-|TRBV18|-
CASSRIENTEAFF
TGTGCCAGCTCACGGATAGAGAACACTGAAGCTTTCTTT
>TRBJ1-1|many|TRBV20-1|-
CSARDGAENTEAFF
TGCAGTGCTAGAGATGGGGCCGAGAACACTGAAGCTTTCTTT
>TRBJ1-2|many|TRBV12-3/TRBV12-4|-
CASSHTTGSAYGYTF
TGTGCCAGCAGCCACACAACCGGGTCTGCCTATGGCTACACCTTC
>TRBJ2-1|many|TRBV15|TRBD1
CATSRDRSRDRVYNEQFF
TGTGCCACCAGCAGAGATCGATCGAGGGACAGGGTATACAATGAGCAGTTCTTC
>TRBJ2-1|-|TRBV30|TRBD2
CAWSGTTSGVYNEQFF
TGTGCCTGGAGTGGAACGACTAGCGGGGTCTACAATGAGCAGTTCTTC
>TRBJ2-3|many|TRBV20-1|TRBD2
CSARASGGTGGDTQYF
TGCAGTGCTAGGGCTAGCGGGGGAACCGGAGGAGATACGCAGTATTTT
>TRBJ2-3|-|TRBV23-1|-
CASSQPARTLTDTQYF
TGCGCCAGCAGTCAACCTGCGAGGACTCTCACAGATACGCAGTATTTT
>TRBJ1-2|many|TRBV7-2|-
CASSLETVNYGYTF
TGTGCCAGCAGCTTAGAAACGGTTAACTATGGCTACACCTTC
>TRBJ2-2|few|TRBV5-1|-
CASSWTVGAGELFF
TGCGCCAGCAGCTGGACTGTAGGAGCCGGGGAGCTGTTTTTT
>TRBJ1-1|-|TRBV11-3|-
CASSLWGDSTEAFF
TGTGCCAGCAGCTTATGGGGAGACAGCACTGAAGCTTTCTTT
>TRBJ2-1|few|TRBV28|TRBD1
CASSSPWTGGNEQFF
TGTGCCAGCAGCTCACCGTGGACAGGCGGGAATGAGCAGTTCTTC
>TRBJ1-1|-|TRBV29-1|-
CSVNRDRGTEAFF
TGCAGCGTCAACCGGGACCGAGGCACTGAAGCTTTCTTT
>TRBJ1-2|few|TRBV13|TRBD1
CASSTQNRGVTNYGYTF
TGTGCCAGCAGCACTCAGAACAGGGGGGTGACTAACTATGGCTACACCTTC
>TRBJ2-1|many|TRBV28|TRBD2
CASREAAGGYGEQFF
TGTGCCAGCAGGGAGGCGGCGGGAGGTTACGGTGAGCAGTTCTTC
>TRBJ2-3|-|TRBV20-1|-
CSARSAEILDTQYF
TGCAGTGCTAGATCGGCAGAGATCCTGGATACGCAGTATTTT
>TRBJ1-2|few|TRBV4-2|-
CASSQELTLGGYTF
TGTGCCAGCAGCCAAGAACTCACCTTGGGTGGCTACACCTTC